This T cell receptor beta chain was found in a study of cytomegalovirus exposure and HLA in healthy donors (dated 2017 in TCRdb). Regarding the study in general: According to a later analysis, the 120 validation repertoires were produced on the same platform as the 700 or so repertoires of the first cohort. The study aimed to test whether cataloging public T cell receptors could reveal signatures of past pathogen exposure. Besides the first cohort of some 670 subjects, a separate validation cohort made up of some 110 different subjects was used. To predict cytomegalovirus infection status, the study combined high-throughput TCR immunosequencing, statistical association of individual TCRs with disease status, and machine learning. What the research found in general, with its limitations: A later analysis found that TCRs clustered in the first cohort also tended to co-occur in the 120 or so validation repertoires, with 94% of cluster scores above 0. A few of the identified cytomegalovirus-associated TCR beta chains were confirmed in vitro to be specific for cytomegalovirus antigens. The classifier was reported to diagnose cytomegalovirus status with high specificity and sensitivity in both the original cohort and the validation cohort. While some public TCRs were present in many individuals, most TCR sequences turned up only very rarely across donors. The study listed 170 or so TCR beta chains as associated with cytomegalovirus. According to the authors, the approach could potentially be generalized to other disease states and immunological phenotypes. A later analysis had no HLA typing for the validation cohort, so co-occurrence there was scored across all 120 repertoires.

The method was the immunoSEQ multiplex PCR assay. The study's processing was this. A statistical classification framework was built to diagnose cytomegalovirus status from the catalog of TCR beta chain sequences. This immuneACCESS table, as held by TCRdb, lists in-frame sequences with V and J called but not all clones. Of the missing ones, under half trace to an unresolved V gene in checked studies; the others have no known cause. The DNA gave D and trimming, while V, J and clone size come from that table. The sample profile shows about 73,000 clones; over 90% of them were found once. About 3.5% of the sample is held by the ten biggest clonotypes. CDR1 and CDR2 (SNHLY, FYNNEI) derive from the germline V gene. V is clipped by 3 bases and J by 0 bases, and the sequence between their germline boundaries is 15 bases long. Inclusive of the bounding cysteine and phenylalanine, the CDR3 is 17 residues long. Of all the DNA, just the CDR3 is kept, 51 bases in frame from base 1.

Worth noting for this clone: What antigen it recognizes has not been identified. Per-base qualities were not stored, and no clone one base away is much larger.

Separate from the roughly 660-subject first cohort, the validation cohort of over 90 subjects was the group to which the donors belonged. This clonotype was sampled from a woman aged 18 to 35 in good health and CMV-seropositive. The rearrangement combines TRBV2 with TRBJ1-5; the D gene cannot be resolved reliably. Sample: PBMCs. The base sequence is TGTGCCAGCAGTGAGGAGTCACTTCTTTATAGCAATCAGCCCCAGCATTTT. Its protein is CASSEESLLYSNQPQHF.